The T cell receptor beta chain under discussion was sequenced for a study of Ad26.COV2.S vaccination and SARS-CoV-2 variants. TCRdb's table, derived via immunoSEQ multiplex PCR, lists solely in-frame clones and lacks some. The sample carries some 7,000 clones, about four fifths recorded once. Concerning this clone: Its cognate antigen is unknown.

Study-wide findings and caveats: Non-spike TCR breadth showed similarity between vaccine and placebo recipients. Total T cell responses were possibly underestimated by TCR breadth and depth analyses.

The germline V gene has CDR1 MNHEY and CDR2 SVGEGT. The CDR3 spans 14 residues. V shed 5 bases, J shed 5 bases, and the junction held 7 bases outside the gene matches. The chain combines TRBV6-2 or TRBV6-3 with TRBJ2-7, with 9 positions matching TRBD1. Sequencing was performed on peripheral blood, taken after recovery from COVID-19. The sequence came from a human donor who had recovered from COVID-19. CDR3 region: CASSLVGQGNEQYF. The CDR3, as DNA: TGTGCCAGCAGTCTGGTCGGACAGGGGAACGAGCAGTACTTC.